These 16 T cell receptor beta chains originate from one sample sequenced in a study of PD-1 blockade in classical Hodgkin lymphoma. All patients relapsed after autologous stem cell transplantation, and brentuximab vedotin exposure varied. Profiled with immunoSEQ multiplex PCR; TCRdb holds only in-frame clones, not every one. The sample shows 50,000 to 65,000 clones, under 95% of them seen only once. Sequencing was performed on peripheral blood mononuclear cells (PBMCs), taken before the second cycle of nivolumab. Receptors originate from a human donor with classical Hodgkin lymphoma.

The chain links TRBV5-1 to TRBJ1-4; the D gene is possibly TRBD1 (5 bases). This CDR3 has 16 residues. Trimming took off 0 bases at V and 0 bases at J, with 9 bases between the two ends. Per the germline V gene, CDR1 is SGHRS and CDR2 is YFSETQ. The CDR3 region has the DNA TGCGCCAGCAGCTTGGTTAGGGGTGCAACTAATGAAAAACTGTTTTTT. It translates to CASSLVRGATNEKLFF.

The chain uses TRBV9 and TRBJ1-2, with 7 nucleotides matching TRBD1. Germline V gives CDR1 SGDLS, CDR2 YYNGEE. The V gene end was trimmed by 4 bases and the J gene end by 8 bases; junction bases not matched to a gene: 8. CDR3 length: 13 residues. The CDR3 spells CASSQYDRDGYTF. The CDR3, as DNA: TGTGCCAGCAGCCAATATGACAGGGACGGCTACACCTTC. The full variable domain, with the rest looked up from reference TRBV9 and TRBJ1-2, is DSGVTQTPKHLITATGQRVTLRCSPRSGDLSVYWYQQSLDQGLQFLIQYYNGEERAKGNILERFSAQQFPDLHSELNLSSLELGDSALYFCASSQYDRDGYTFGSGTRLTVV.

This chain uses TRBV21-1 with TRBJ2-2; whether TRBD2, the table's D call, matches the DNA was not checked. TRBV21-1 counts as a pseudogene. The CDR3 totals 16 residues. DNA for the CDR3: TGTGCCAGCACCACCGCTATCATCCGAAACACCGGGGAGCTGTTTTTT. It specifies CASTTAIIRNTGELFF.

The V and J genes are TRBV6-1 and TRBJ2-5, with TRBD1 as a possible D gene (6 bases). The CDR3 consists of 16 residues. Germline V CDR1 and CDR2: MNHNS, SASEGT. The V and J ends lost 4 bases and 1 base respectively, with 16 bases between them. CDR3 nucleotide sequence: TGTGCCAGCAGTGCAGGGGCATTAGCACTCCAAGAGACCCAGTACTTC. The encoded protein is CASSAGALALQETQYF.

The chain recombines TRBV7-8 with TRBJ1-2; no reliable D call. The CDR3 length is 14 residues. V lost 1 base, J lost 4 bases, and 10 bases lay in between. Germline V lookup: CDR1 SGHVS, CDR2 FQNEAQ. This CDR3 is CASSLEASSYGYTF. The CDR3 DNA is TGTGCCAGCAGCTTAGAGGCTAGCTCCTATGGCTACACCTTC.

This clone was counted once. The chain has TRBV5-5 and TRBJ1-1, with D possibly TRBD1 on 6 matching bases. The CDR3 is made up of 15 amino acids. The germline V gene has CDR1 SGHKS and CDR2 YYEKEE (reference sequence). V lost 4 bases and J lost 0, with 13 bases in between. The DNA of the CDR3 is TGTGCCAGCAGCACATCCGGGACAATGAACACTGAAGCTTTCTTT. As protein: CASSTSGTMNTEAFF.

CDR3 nucleotide sequence: TGTGCCAGCAGTGGCGGGACGAAGCAAGAGACCCAGTACTTC. Protein product: CASSGGTKQETQYF. V and J are TRBV6-1 and TRBJ2-5; TRBD2 is a possible D gene (6 bases). The germline V gene has CDR1 MNHNS and CDR2 SASEGT. The length of the CDR3 is 14 residues. V was cut by 4 bases and J by 2 bases, with 11 bases left in between.

The genes are TRBV5-4 and TRBJ1-1; 8 bases map to TRBD1. The CDR3 length is 15 residues. The V gene's germline CDR1 is SGHNT and CDR2 YYREEE (reference sequence). V was clipped by 3 bases and J by 4 bases; unmatched bases: 8. CDR3 nucleotide sequence: TGTGCCAGCAGCTCTGAGACAGGGGTGACCACTGAAGCTTTCTTT. As protein: CASSSETGVTTEAFF.

The J gene is TRBJ2-5, the V gene TRBV25-1, with D perhaps assigned TRBD1 or TRBD2 (5 bases each). CDR1 and CDR2 (germline): MGHDK, SYGVNS. The germline V and J ends were trimmed by 2 bases and 7 bases, with 5 bases remaining between them. The length of the CDR3 is 11 residues. CDR3 in amino acids: CASSEGGTQYF. The CDR3 DNA is TGTGCCAGCAGTGAAGGGGGGACCCAGTACTTC.

V and J are TRBV21-1 and TRBJ2-2; TRBD2 reflects the table's D call only, with no check against the DNA. TRBV21-1 is described as a pseudogene. The CDR3 loop spans 18 amino acids. The CDR3 nucleotides read TGTGCCAGCAGCAAAGGGGCTAGCGGAGGCGCGAACACCGGGGAGCTGTTTTTT. It codes for CASSKGASGGANTGELFF.

This chain joins TRBV28 and TRBJ1-1; D call uncertain. Germline-derived CDR1 and CDR2 are MDHEN and SYDVKM. The CDR3 consists of 18 residues. V was shortened by 4 bases and J by 10 bases, with 31 bases between the two germline ends. The CDR3 loop is CASSSTDAPTSLRAAAFF. In DNA, the CDR3 is TGTGCCAGCAGTTCCACCGACGCTCCAACTTCCCTTCGGGCCGCAGCTTTCTTT.

This clone was counted between two and nine times. The CDR3 DNA reads as TGTGCCAGCAGTGAAGCCCCGACTAGAGGCGACTACGAGCAGTACTTC. Its translation: CASSEAPTRGDYEQYF. V gene TRBV6-1 combines with J gene TRBJ2-7; tentative D call: TRBD2 (6 bases). Trimming pared 0 bases from V and 3 bases from J, leaving 15 bases between. This CDR3 spans 16 amino acids. Germline V lookup: CDR1 MNHNS, CDR2 SASEGT.

The chain uses TRBV30 and TRBJ1-5, with unresolved D. CDR1 and CDR2 (germline): GTSNPN, SVGIG (reference sequence). Trimming left V 3 bases short and J 2 bases short, with 17 bases between. This CDR3 spans 16 amino acids. The CDR3: CAWSGQNEKGNQPQHF. The CDR3 nucleotides read TGTGCCTGGAGCGGTCAAAACGAAAAGGGCAATCAGCCCCAGCATTTT.

The chain has TRBV21-1 and TRBJ1-3; TRBD1 is the table's D call, not checked against the DNA. TRBV21-1 is tagged as a pseudogene. The CDR3 consists of 12 residues. In DNA, the CDR3 is TGTGCCAGCAGCCCTACCCCAGGGCTTTTGTATTTT. Protein: CASSPTPGLLYF.

This clone showed up just once. The genes are TRBV5-6 and TRBJ2-3; the D call may be TRBD1 or TRBD2 (5 bases each). Trimming took 2 bases from V and 6 from J, leaving 10 bases between them. CDR1 SGHDT and CDR2 YYEEEE come from the germline V gene. CDR3 length: 13 amino acids. CDR3 bases: TGTGCCAGCAGCTTCGGGGCTGATGATACGCAGTATTTT. Translation: CASSFGADDTQYF.

The chain's CDR3 is CASSLYGTGVFEQYF. In DNA, the CDR3 is TGTGCCAGCAGCTTGTACGGGACAGGGGTTTTCGAGCAGTACTTC. The chain has TRBV5-4 and TRBJ2-7, with 10 bases identical to TRBD1. The V segment lost 1 base and the J segment 6 bases; nucleotides outside the gene matches: 7. This CDR3 is 15 amino acids long. CDR1 SGHNT and CDR2 YYREEE come from the germline V gene (reference sequence).